These T cell receptor beta chains were read from a single sample in a study of sequential checkpoint blockade in melanoma. Profiling relied on immunoSEQ multiplex PCR, and the TCRdb table lists in-frame clones only, not all of them. Of 7,000 to 9,500 clones in the sample, around a quarter were seen once. Material: tumor tissue (inferred from file names), obtained from a patient given nivolumab and ipilimumab in sequence. The source is a human donor with melanoma. The CDR3 runs from the conserved cysteine through the conserved F or W. D genes are given only for firm matches. Only some rows state a clone size, as once, few, many or a class for expanded clones.

-,15,TRBJ1-1,many,TRBV11-3,CASSSVLQGNTEAFF,TGTGCCAGCAGCTCCGTGCTACAGGGTAACACTGAAGCTTTCTTT
TRBD1,13,TRBJ1-2,few,TRBV6-8,CASSRGQGGGYTF,TGTGCCAGCAGCCGTGGCCAGGGGGGAGGCTACACCTTC
TRBD1,16,TRBJ2-2,-,TRBV18,CASSPITGAGTGELFF,TGTGCCAGCTCACCGATTACAGGGGCCGGGACCGGGGAGCTGTTTTTT
-,15,TRBJ1-1,medium-sized,TRBV11-3,CASSLVSGKNTEAFF,TGTGCCAGCAGCTTAGTATCCGGGAAAAACACTGAAGCTTTCTTT
-,16,TRBJ2-7,-,TRBV4-1,CASSPQGAGEVYEQYF,TGCGCCAGCAGCCCCCAAGGGGCAGGGGAAGTCTACGAGCAGTACTTC
-,15,TRBJ2-2,-,TRBV5-1,CASSSQGGNTGELFF,TGCGCCAGCAGCTCCCAGGGGGGTAACACCGGGGAGCTGTTTTTT
TRBD1,16,TRBJ1-2,-,TRBV14,CASSHSWGQGDYGYTF,TGTGCCAGCAGCCATAGTTGGGGACAGGGGGACTATGGCTACACCTTC
-,15,TRBJ2-7,-,TRBV11-3,CASSFSPLSSYEQYF,TGTGCCAGCAGCTTTTCTCCCCTAAGCTCCTACGAGCAGTACTTC
-,16,TRBJ2-7,large,TRBV30,CAWSVLQIQAPGEQYF,TGTGCCTGGAGTGTACTACAAATACAGGCTCCTGGCGAGCAGTACTTC
-,16,TRBJ2-7,few,TRBV6-8,CASRSQLRADIYEQYF,TGTGCCAGCAGATCACAACTACGGGCGGACATTTACGAGCAGTACTTC
-,16,TRBJ2-1,few,TRBV6-8,CASSYRTEGRSNEQFF,TGTGCCAGCAGTTATCGGACTGAGGGGCGGAGCAATGAGCAGTTCTTC
TRBD1,14,TRBJ1-1,-,TRBV30,CAWSVTGGYTEAFF,TGTGCCTGGAGTGTTACAGGGGGTTACACTGAAGCTTTCTTT
-,15,TRBJ1-1,-,TRBV19,CASSIDGGGYTEAFF,TGTGCCAGTAGTATAGATGGGGGCGGCTACACTGAAGCTTTCTTT
-,15,TRBJ2-3,-,TRBV28,CASRPSHGGADTQYF,TGTGCCAGCAGGCCATCCCACGGGGGTGCAGATACGCAGTATTTT
-,14,TRBJ2-7,few,TRBV6-8,CASSYLLFPNEQYF,TGTGCCAGCAGTTACCTCCTCTTTCCAAACGAGCAGTACTTC
TRBD1,14,TRBJ2-7,-,TRBV6-8,CASSWDRVSYEQYF,TGTGCCAGCAGTTGGGACAGGGTCTCCTACGAGCAGTACTTC
-,15,TRBJ1-6,many,TRBV11-3,CASSFQDLGGSPLHF,TGTGCCAGCAGCTTCCAAGATCTGGGCGGTTCACCCCTCCACTTT
-,16,TRBJ1-5,medium-sized,TRBV11-3,CASSLFRVSSNQPQHF,TGTGCCAGCAGCTTATTCAGGGTGAGTAGCAATCAGCCCCAGCATTTT
-,15,TRBJ2-2,many,TRBV11-3,CASSLGRSGTGELFF,TGTGCCAGCAGCTTAGGCAGATCAGGAACCGGGGAGCTGTTTTTT
TRBD1,17,TRBJ1-1,medium-sized,TRBV11-3,CASSLVGTGGFGTEAFF,TGTGCCAGCAGCTTGGTTGGGACAGGGGGCTTTGGCACTGAAGCTTTCTTT
-,15,TRBJ2-4,-,TRBV19,CASSIDNRVANIQYF,TGTGCCAGTAGTATAGACAACAGGGTCGCAAACATTCAGTACTTC
TRBD1,14,TRBJ1-2,few,TRBV6-8,CASSYRDSIYGYTF,TGTGCCAGCAGTTACCGGGACAGCATCTATGGCTACACCTTC